This entry features one T cell receptor beta chain sequence. This CDR3 contains 17 residues. The germline V gene has CDR1 SGHTA and CDR2 FQGNSA. V shed 5 bases, J shed 6 bases, and the junction held 8 bases outside the gene matches. These data originate in a study of blood T cell repertoires in COVID-19. Study details: Researchers got acute and convalescent COVID-19 samples from the United States, Italy and Spain. PBMCs, B-cell-depleted T cells, or T cells were the source of the cDNA or gDNA that made up the material.

Authors' analysis steps: Amplification of reference gene primers provided the estimated nucleated cell counts. The protocol was immunoSEQ multiplex PCR, while the TCRdb copy is restricted to in-frame clones and leaves out a portion. That table furnishes V, J and clone size, whereas the DNA furnished D and trimming. The data contain approximately 140,000 clones, more than 80% of them singletons. The genes are TRBV7-2 and TRBJ2-6; 12 bases are a match to TRBD2. This TCR came from a woman older than 75 in a cohort sampled during active or convalescent COVID-19. Sequencing input: peripheral blood. CDR3 region: CASSLRLAGAAANVLTF. As DNA, the CDR3 is TGTGCCAGCAGCCTGAGACTAGCGGGGGCTGCGGCCAACGTCCTGACTTTC.